This T cell receptor (beta chain) emerged from a study of metastatic and nonmetastatic thyroid tumors. General observations from the study: Significantly greater TCR beta diversity was reportedly found in malignant thyroid tumors than in benign nodules (in blood and tumor).

This clone was picked up one time. Antigen: not known. A read error is likely, as this CDR3 ends without the conserved phenylalanine or tryptophan. The DNA is omitted, as the CDR3 cannot be located on it reliably, and the CDR3 follows TCRdb's listing. Authors' processing steps: Clinicopathological groups supplied CDR3 differences that were used to build a distant-metastasis classifier for papillary thyroid cancer. Through MiXCR, TCRdb re-clonotyped the PCR reads. The V and J calls and clone size come from TCRdb's table, not from the authors' own analysis. The sample shows about 12,000 clones, 27% of them seen only once. Thyroid surgery was preceded by no treatment in any patient. The TCR originated in a male donor with papillary thyroid cancer or a benign thyroid nodule (not recorded which). Some clones in this sample may be carry-over from other donors' samples. The sample taken for sequencing was adjacent normal tissue.

The CDR3 reads CASSLTPGHS. The chain combines TRBV7-3 with TRBJ1-6. A total of 10 residues make up the CDR3, ends included. CDR1 and CDR2 (germline): SGHTA, FQGTGA.